Below are 12 T cell receptor beta chains sequenced from a single sample in a study of T cells expressing NK-cell markers. With the 5' RACE reads reprocessed, TCRdb shows one record per CDR3 protein and no DNA. This sample's table reports 500,000 to 700,000 distinct CDR3 sequences. Sequenced: blood T cells: a sorted CD56 or NKG2C T cell subset, CD4+ or CD8+ T cells, or bulk PBMC T cells (not recorded which). The receptors come from a man younger than 30 in good health.

The chain links TRBV5-1 to TRBJ2-1; TCRdb's D call, TRBD2, is unchecked because there is no DNA. Germline CDR1 is SGHRS and CDR2 is YFSETQ. The CDR3 extends over 15 amino acids. The CDR3 sequence is CASSLAVGEYGEQFF.

This chain links TRBV4-3 with TRBJ2-2. The V gene's germline CDR1 is LGHNA and CDR2 YSLEER. The CDR3 totals 14 residues. The CDR3 loop reads CASSQDGVTGELFF.

The chain recombines TRBV5-8 with TRBJ2-4; TCRdb indicates TRBD1, and absent DNA this call remains unverified. The CDR3 consists of 16 residues. Germline CDR1 is SGHTS and CDR2 is YDEGEE. CDR3: CASSSARWGPKNIQYF.

The CDR3 reads CASSVVEGARNEQFF. The chain employs TRBV9 and TRBJ2-1; TCRdb indicates TRBD1, and absent DNA this call remains unverified. The CDR3 contains 15 residues. The germline gives CDR1 SGDLS, CDR2 YYNGEE.

The CDR3 loop is CSVVGTGDTDTQYF. The J gene is TRBJ2-3, the V gene TRBV29-1; the TCRdb call, TRBD1, lacks DNA for checking. The CDR3 totals 14 residues. Germline V gene data show CDR1 as SQVTM and CDR2 as ANQGSEA.

The chain has TRBV11-2 and TRBJ2-1. Germline values: CDR1 SGHAT, CDR2 FQNNGV. The CDR3 is 16 residues long. The CDR3 protein is CASSLSSASSYNEQFF.

The rearrangement uses TRBV5-1 and TRBJ1-6; TCRdb gives TRBD1 as the D gene, but with no DNA this cannot be confirmed. This CDR3 comprises 16 residues. Germline values: CDR1 SGHRS, CDR2 YFSETQ. CDR3: CASSLMTGDIGSPLHF.

The J gene is TRBJ1-1, the V gene TRBV12-3 or TRBV12-4. This CDR3 is 14 amino acids long. The CDR3 protein is CASSPHGQNTEAFF.

The CDR3: CSANRNTGTYEQYF. The rearrangement uses TRBV20-1 and TRBJ2-7; no DNA is available, so the TRBD2 call from TCRdb remains unchecked. CDR3 size: 14 residues. CDR1 is DFQATT, CDR2 SNEGSKA, per germline (reference sequence).

The chain combines TRBV15 with TRBJ2-3; TCRdb selects TRBD2, and the lack of DNA leaves this call unchecked. CDR3 length equals 18 residues. Germline values: CDR1 LNHNV, CDR2 YYDKDF (reference sequence). The chain's CDR3 is CATSRSTGTSGGTDTQYF.

This chain's CDR3 is CASSWTEGTGELFF. This chain connects TRBV7-9 to TRBJ2-2; checking the TCRdb D call of TRBD2 is not possible without DNA. This CDR3 has 14 amino acids. CDR1 is SEHNR, CDR2 FQNEAQ, per germline (reference sequence).

This sequence joins TRBV27 and TRBJ2-7. The CDR3 is 13 residues long. CDR1 MNHEY and CDR2 SMNVEV come from the germline V gene (reference sequence). CDR3 region: CASSFSIYYEQYF.